These T cell receptor beta chains were read from a single sample in a study of control samples from healthy donors and cancer patients. Produced via immunoSEQ multiplex PCR; TCRdb's table is partial and in-frame only. The data hold about 410,000 clones, with 80% to 95% observed a single time. Sequencing was carried out using PBMCs. The source of these receptors is a man in his forties with head and neck cancer. Both conserved end residues are part of each CDR3. Fields, in order: CDR3 DNA, CDR3 protein, clone size, J gene, V gene, D gene. A D gene is named only where the DNA matches it firmly. Expanded clones are given a class, and other clones once, few, many or no size at all.

DNA: TGTGCCAGCAGCCAAGTGGCCGGGACAGGGGGCGATGGCTACACCTTC
CDR3: CASSQVAGTGGDGYTF
size: -
J: TRBJ1-2
V: TRBV3-1/TRBV3-2
D: TRBD1

DNA: TGTGCCAGCAGACCTACAGGGTCCTTCACCGGGGAGCTGTTTTTT
CDR3: CASRPTGSFTGELFF
size: -
J: TRBJ2-2
V: TRBV2
D: -

DNA: TGTGCCTGGAGTGTACGTGGTGGAAACACCATATATTTT
CDR3: CAWSVRGGNTIYF
size: -
J: TRBJ1-3
V: TRBV30
D: -

DNA: TGTGCCAGCAGCCACGTCAGCGATGGCTACACCTTC
CDR3: CASSHVSDGYTF
size: -
J: TRBJ1-2
V: TRBV14
D: -

DNA: TGTGCCAGCTTAGAGGGACAGCACACTGAAGCTTTCTTT
CDR3: CASLEGQHTEAFF
size: -
J: TRBJ1-1
V: TRBV18
D: TRBD1

DNA: TGTGCCAGCAATCTAGCGGGAGGTGAGCAGTTCTTC
CDR3: CASNLAGGEQFF
size: -
J: TRBJ2-1
V: TRBV6-6
D: TRBD2

DNA: TGTGCCAGCAGCAATACCCGGGCCGGGGAGCTGTTTTTT
CDR3: CASSNTRAGELFF
size: -
J: TRBJ2-2
V: TRBV11-3
D: -

DNA: TGTGCCAGCAGCACACAGGGTTTTGGGGCCAACGTCCTGACTTTC
CDR3: CASSTQGFGANVLTF
size: once
J: TRBJ2-6
V: TRBV7-2
D: -

DNA: TGTGCCAGCAGCCTAACCACTAGGCGAGATGAGCAGTTCTTC
CDR3: CASSLTTRRDEQFF
size: -
J: TRBJ2-1
V: TRBV4-2
D: -

DNA: TGTGCCATCAGGGAGGGGGCGCCCAATGAAAAACTGTTTTTT
CDR3: CAIREGAPNEKLFF
size: -
J: TRBJ1-4
V: TRBV10-3
D: TRBD1

DNA: TGTGCCAGCAGCCAGAATAGAAATAGCAATCAGCCCCAGCATTTT
CDR3: CASSQNRNSNQPQHF
size: -
J: TRBJ1-5
V: TRBV3-1/TRBV3-2
D: -

DNA: TGTGCCAGCAGCGTACTACCGGGACAGCCGGGGGAGCAGTACTTC
CDR3: CASSVLPGQPGEQYF
size: -
J: TRBJ2-7
V: TRBV11-1
D: TRBD1

DNA: TGTGCCAGCAGGTCCTCCTACGAGCAGTACTTC
CDR3: CASRSSYEQYF
size: -
J: TRBJ2-7
V: TRBV5-8
D: -

DNA: TGCGCCAGCAGCTTGGAGCCCCTTCTTATAGGGGGCCGGAATGAGCAGTTCTTC
CDR3: CASSLEPLLIGGRNEQFF
size: -
J: TRBJ2-1
V: TRBV5-1
D: TRBD1

DNA: TGTGCCAGCAGCCATCTAGGACAGGGAGAGACCCAGTACTTC
CDR3: CASSHLGQGETQYF
size: -
J: TRBJ2-5
V: TRBV3-1/TRBV3-2
D: TRBD1

DNA: TGTGCCAGCACTAAACTTCCCGGGACTGTAAACACCGGGGAGCTGTTTTTT
CDR3: CASTKLPGTVNTGELFF
size: -
J: TRBJ2-2
V: TRBV27
D: -

DNA: TGTGCCAGTAGTTTGCCGGGACAGGGCTATGGCTACACCTTC
CDR3: CASSLPGQGYGYTF
size: -
J: TRBJ1-2
V: TRBV19
D: TRBD1

DNA: TGTGCCAGCAGTTATCAGGGGGCCTACGAGCAGTACTTC
CDR3: CASSYQGAYEQYF
size: -
J: TRBJ2-7
V: TRBV6-1
D: TRBD1

DNA: TGTGCCAGCTCACCCGGACAGGCTGACGAGCAGTACTTC
CDR3: CASSPGQADEQYF
size: once
J: TRBJ2-7
V: TRBV18
D: TRBD1

DNA: TGTGCCAGCAGCTTAAAAAGGGAAGATACGCAGTATTTT
CDR3: CASSLKREDTQYF
size: once
J: TRBJ2-3
V: TRBV7-3
D: -

DNA: TGTGCCAGCAAGGCCCGGGAGAATCAGCCCCAGCATTTT
CDR3: CASKARENQPQHF
size: -
J: TRBJ1-5
V: TRBV2
D: -

DNA: TGTGCCAGTAGTACGGTAAGCAATCAGCCCCAGCATTTT
CDR3: CASSTVSNQPQHF
size: -
J: TRBJ1-5
V: TRBV19
D: -

DNA: TGCGCCAGCAGCCAAACTAGCGGGAGATACGAGCAGTACTTC
CDR3: CASSQTSGRYEQYF
size: -
J: TRBJ2-7
V: TRBV4-1
D: TRBD2

DNA: TGTGCCAGCAGCCCGACGGGGGGCCGAACCTACGAGCAGTACTTC
CDR3: CASSPTGGRTYEQYF
size: -
J: TRBJ2-7
V: TRBV7-6
D: -

DNA: TGCAGCGTTGAATTGGGACCCAAAAGAGATACGCAGTATTTT
CDR3: CSVELGPKRDTQYF
size: -
J: TRBJ2-3
V: TRBV29-1
D: -

DNA: TGTGCCAGCAGCCAACCATCCGGAAAGGGGGACGCAGCGAACACTGAAGCTTTCTTT
CDR3: CASSQPSGKGDAANTEAFF
size: -
J: TRBJ1-1
V: TRBV4-2
D: -

DNA: TGTGCCAGCAGCGCGGGACTAGCGTACGGCGGGGAGCTGTTTTTT
CDR3: CASSAGLAYGGELFF
size: -
J: TRBJ2-2
V: TRBV5-4
D: TRBD2

DNA: TGCAGCGTTGAGACGGGAGTCCGCACAGATACGCAGTATTTT
CDR3: CSVETGVRTDTQYF
size: -
J: TRBJ2-3
V: TRBV29-1
D: -

DNA: TGTGCCAGCAGCTTGCGTGGGACTAGCGGGGGGGCCTACAATGAGCAGTTCTTC
CDR3: CASSLRGTSGGAYNEQFF
size: -
J: TRBJ2-1
V: TRBV5-4
D: TRBD2

DNA: TGTGCCAGCTCACCGTACGGACAGGTAGACACCGGGGAGCTGTTTTTT
CDR3: CASSPYGQVDTGELFF
size: -
J: TRBJ2-2
V: TRBV18
D: TRBD1

DNA: TGTGCCAGCAGTCATCCCGGGACAGGGGGTTGGACTGAAGCTTTCTTT
CDR3: CASSHPGTGGWTEAFF
size: -
J: TRBJ1-1
V: TRBV4-2
D: TRBD1

DNA: TGTGCCAGCAGCTCGACCCTCTCACCGGGACTAGCGGGAAATGAGCAGTTCTTC
CDR3: CASSSTLSPGLAGNEQFF
size: -
J: TRBJ2-1
V: TRBV5-4
D: TRBD2

DNA: TGTGCCAGCATGGCGGGACTCGCCCAAGAGACCCAGTACTTC
CDR3: CASMAGLAQETQYF
size: -
J: TRBJ2-5
V: TRBV25-1
D: -

DNA: TGTGCCAGCAGTCCCCGGGGGGGGTCCAATGGCTACACCTTC
CDR3: CASSPRGGSNGYTF
size: -
J: TRBJ1-2
V: TRBV27
D: -

DNA: TGTGCCGGCAGTCCGGCTTCCTGGGGGAAAAGCTCCTACGAGCAGTACTTC
CDR3: CAGSPASWGKSSYEQYF
size: -
J: TRBJ2-7
V: TRBV6-6
D: -

DNA: TGTGCCAGCACCCCAATGGGACAGGATAATGAAAAACTGTTTTTT
CDR3: CASTPMGQDNEKLFF
size: -
J: TRBJ1-4
V: TRBV28
D: TRBD1

DNA: TGTGCCAGCAGTGATGGGGGCAATCAGCCCCAGCATTTT
CDR3: CASSDGGNQPQHF
size: once
J: TRBJ1-5
V: TRBV6-4
D: -

DNA: TGTGCCAGCTCGCCGGGGACGGGAAACTATGGCTACACCTTC
CDR3: CASSPGTGNYGYTF
size: -
J: TRBJ1-2
V: TRBV18
D: -

DNA: TGTGCCAGCAGTATAACAGGGCCTGAAGCTTTCTTT
CDR3: CASSITGPEAFF
size: -
J: TRBJ1-1
V: TRBV28
D: -